This T cell receptor beta chain was sequenced during a study of identical twins (dated by TCRdb to the mid-2010s). For the wider study: TCR alpha and beta repertoires from monozygotic twins, unrelated adults of various ages and cord blood were deep-sequenced to test whether fetal clonotypes persist. To rule out contamination, the twin experiments were replicated at different times with different library preparation protocols.

On this clonotype itself: The specificity of this receptor is unknown. A much larger clonotype is one base distant, so this may be a read error.

The cysteine opens and the phenylalanine closes a CDR3 of 12 amino acids. The retained sequence is limited to the CDR3, 36 bases, with the frame set at the first base. The germline V gene supplies CDR1 SNHLY and CDR2 FYNNEI. V lost 7 bases and J lost 0 bases; the stretch between them is 7 bases long. Every donor in the study was a healthy Caucasian. The twin cohort comprised three pairs of female monozygotic twins, all aged roughly 18 to 29 years. RNA for TCR libraries was isolated from peripheral blood mononuclear cells. Overall results and qualifications from the work: In monozygotic twins, out-of-frame TCR alpha sharing was systematically underestimated by recombination models, although the models agreed with sharing between unrelated individuals. Because the same donors could not be followed over many years, the conclusions relied on cross-sectional statistical analysis. Abundant cord blood beta clonotypes carried fewer insertions; young adult naive repertoires showed a weaker similar trend, while memory repertoires showed none. In beta out-of-frame sequences, excess twin sharing was weaker, because having fewer shared sequences lowered the signal-to-noise ratio. Compared with coincidental sharing between unrelated individuals, out-of-frame TCR alpha sequences shared between twins showed an excess of sequences with low generation probability. Zero-insertion analyses could be partly confounded by invariant T cells such as MAIT and iNKT, although diverse VJ usage argued against such confounding for most clonotypes.

Library preparation employed 5' RACE. Sequencing instrument: Illumina HiSeq 2000. Template switching introduced a universal primer binding site; the final cDNA contained a unique molecular identifier, enabling accurate counting of TCR cDNA molecules. Specific primers in the conserved constant-segment region were used to synthesize first-strand cDNA for TCR alpha and beta chains. To control for contamination, every cDNA library carried two barcodes: a SMART-Mk sample barcode plus Illumina barcodes. TruSeq adapter sequences, together with Illumina sample barcodes, were added in two successive PCR steps. The TCR alpha and beta cDNA libraries were sequenced on the Illumina HiSeq platform using custom primers. The authors' analysis ran thus. MiGEC was used to process raw reads and extract unique molecular identifiers, and MiXCR was used to find CDR3 positions. Recombination models were inferred per individual with the repgenHMM and IGoR tools using an EM algorithm. The analysis of shared clonotypes was done with the tcR package in R, with sharing normalized by the product of cloneset sizes. To study raw recombination free of thymic and clonal selection effects, out-of-frame nonproductive sequences were analyzed. TCRdb reprocessed the public reads (quality trimming at Q25 with fastp, clone calling with MiXCR) and kept in-frame beta chains. Every distinct CDR3 protein forms one entry, paired with its most common genes and DNA. These V and J calls originate from TCRdb's pipeline instead of the authors' own analysis. The sample includes hundreds of thousands of distinct CDR3 sequences, with about 20% observed a single time. 4% to 4.5% of the sample comes from the top ten.

The sample was also linked to a second study, of T cells expressing NK-cell markers. The second study, in turn, reports: Under 10 donors provided sorted CD3+CD56+NKG2C+, CD3+CD56+NKG2C- and CD3+CD56-NKG2C+ T-cell subsets, whose TCR beta-chain repertoires were profiled. Seven of the eight sequenced donors were HCMV-seropositive and one was HCMV-seronegative. To restrict sorting to alphabetaTCR-expressing T cells, an anti-gammadeltaTCR antibody was added in several experiments. In several donors, the dominant CD3+CD56+NKG2C+ clonotypes were found to rank among the top 10 CD8+ clonotypes and to make up roughly 1.0-7.0% of CD8+ T cells. Those dominant clonotypes were again the most abundant among CD3+CD56-NKG2C+ cells in a handful of donors, at about 25-65%. Whether the expanded NKG2C-expressing T cell clones were specific for HCMV antigens remained unclear. All eight donors whose samples were sequenced were randomly selected healthy volunteers, three of them men and five women. HCMV-specific IgG was detected in serum with a commercial ELISA kit to determine HCMV serostatus. For six donors, bulk peripheral blood T-cell repertoires were additionally sequenced from unsorted PBMC. MIGEC was used to demultiplex reads and group reads by UMI, and MiTCR was used to assemble and quantify clonotypes. To remove erroneous sequences, TCR cDNA sequences were retained only when supported by two or more reads. The tcR package was used for downstream repertoire analysis, with clonotypes matched between fractions based on CDR3 nucleotide sequence plus V segment. VDJmatch was used to annotate antigen specificity against VDJdb, with one amino acid substitution in CDR3 allowed.

The clonotype was recovered from a woman under 30 in good health. The chain employs TRBV2 and TRBJ2-7; the D segment cannot be called with confidence. Material: PBMCs. Here the CDR3 is given as CASTWSSYEQYF. The DNA sequence is TGTGCCAGCACCTGGAGCTCCTACGAGCAGTACTTC.